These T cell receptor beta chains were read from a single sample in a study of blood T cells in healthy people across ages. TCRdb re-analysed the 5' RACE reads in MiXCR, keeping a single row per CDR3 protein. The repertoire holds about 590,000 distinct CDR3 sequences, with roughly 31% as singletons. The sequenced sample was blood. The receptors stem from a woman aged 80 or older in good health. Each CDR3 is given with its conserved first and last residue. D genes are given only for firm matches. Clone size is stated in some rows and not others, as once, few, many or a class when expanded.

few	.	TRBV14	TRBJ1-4	CAGSLEATNEKLFF	TGTGCCGGCAGCCTCGAAGCAACTAATGAAAAACTGTTTTTT
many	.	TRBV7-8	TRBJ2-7	CASIRNQGGYEQYF	TGTGCCAGCATCCGGAACCAGGGGGGCTACGAGCAGTACTTC
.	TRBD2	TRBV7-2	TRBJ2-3	CASSLGGLAGDTQYF	TGTGCCAGCAGCTTAGGGGGGCTAGCGGGAGATACGCAGTATTTT
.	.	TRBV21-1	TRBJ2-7	CASSKGSTDGRKYEQYF	TGTGCCAGCAGCAAAGGTTCTACGGACGGACGGAAGTACGAGCAGTACTTC
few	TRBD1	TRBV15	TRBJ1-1	CATSRGGTGATEAFF	TGTGCCACCAGCAGAGGCGGGACAGGGGCCACTGAAGCTTTCTTT
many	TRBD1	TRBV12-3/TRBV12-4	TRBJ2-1	CASSLRGLSYNEQFF	TGTGCCAGCAGCTTAAGGGGGCTATCCTACAATGAGCAGTTCTTC
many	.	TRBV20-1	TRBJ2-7	CSASKSLEQYF	TGCAGTGCTTCCAAATCCCTCGAGCAGTACTTC
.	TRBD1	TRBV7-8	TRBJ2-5	CASRLRGQETQYF	TGTGCCAGCAGGCTCAGGGGGCAGGAGACCCAGTACTTC
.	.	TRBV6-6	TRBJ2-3	CAGSYSTVPVYDTQYF	TGTGCCGGCAGTTACTCGACGGTGCCCGTTTACGATACGCAGTATTTT
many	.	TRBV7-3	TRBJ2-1	CASSLRGQGEQFF	TGTGCCAGCAGCTTAAGGGGGCAGGGTGAGCAGTTCTTC
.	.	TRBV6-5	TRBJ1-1	CASWLTAANTEAFF	TGTGCCAGTTGGTTGACAGCAGCGAACACTGAAGCTTTCTTT
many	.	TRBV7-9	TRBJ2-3	CASSLSGQHTDTQYF	TGTGCCAGCAGCTTATCGGGGCAGCACACAGATACGCAGTATTTT
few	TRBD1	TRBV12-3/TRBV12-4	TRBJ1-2	CASSSQQGAWGYTF	TGTGCCAGCAGTTCGCAACAGGGGGCGTGGGGCTACACCTTC
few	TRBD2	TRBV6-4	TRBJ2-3	CASSLSGGPADTQYF	TGTGCCAGCAGTCTTAGCGGGGGGCCAGCGGATACGCAGTATTTT
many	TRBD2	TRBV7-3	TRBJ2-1	CASSSTPGGRYNEQFF	TGTGCCAGCAGCTCAACTCCGGGGGGGCGGTACAATGAGCAGTTCTTC
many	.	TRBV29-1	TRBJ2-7	CSVAQGRGHEQYF	TGCAGCGTTGCCCAGGGCAGGGGCCACGAGCAGTACTTC
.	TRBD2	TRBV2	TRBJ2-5	CASRGLDRETQYF	TGTGCCAGCAGAGGACTAGATCGAGAGACCCAGTACTTC
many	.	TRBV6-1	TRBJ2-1	CASSEPGSHNEQFF	TGTGCCAGCAGTGAACCGGGGAGTCACAATGAGCAGTTCTTC
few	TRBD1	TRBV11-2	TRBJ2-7	CASSSRLQGAPSYEQYF	TGTGCCAGCAGCTCGCGCCTTCAGGGGGCTCCCTCCTACGAGCAGTACTTC
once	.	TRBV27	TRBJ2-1	CASSSGYRLWEQFF	TGTGCCAGCAGTTCGGGCTACCGTTTGTGGGAGCAGTTCTTC
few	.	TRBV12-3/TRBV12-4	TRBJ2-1	CASSAGLGANEQFF	TGTGCCAGCAGTGCCGGACTGGGGGCCAATGAGCAGTTCTTC
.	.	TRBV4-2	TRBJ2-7	CASSHGYEQYF	TGTGCCAGCAGCCACGGGTACGAGCAGTACTTC
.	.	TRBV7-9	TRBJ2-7	CASNPDGVGEQYF	TGTGCCAGCAACCCGGACGGGGTAGGCGAGCAGTACTTC
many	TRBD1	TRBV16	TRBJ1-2	CASSQWDRVVANYGYTF	TGTGCCAGCAGCCAATGGGACAGGGTGGTAGCTAACTATGGCTACACCTTC
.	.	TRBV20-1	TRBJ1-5	CSARGTGTSNQPQHF	TGCAGTGCTAGAGGAACAGGGACTAGCAATCAGCCCCAGCATTTT
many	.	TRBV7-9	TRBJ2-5	CASSLQEIQYF	TGTGCCAGCAGTTTACAGGAAATCCAGTACTTC
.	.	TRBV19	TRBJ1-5	CASRRGLNQPQHF	TGTGCCAGTAGGAGGGGACTCAATCAGCCCCAGCATTTT
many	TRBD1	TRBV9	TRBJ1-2	CASSAEGQGRPGYGYTF	TGTGCCAGCAGCGCCGAGGGACAGGGGCGTCCTGGCTATGGCTACACCTTC
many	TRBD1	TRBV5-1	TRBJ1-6	CASSRWDRDSPLHF	TGCGCCAGCTCTAGATGGGACAGGGATTCACCCCTCCACTTT
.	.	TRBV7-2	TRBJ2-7	CASSSLGQGREQYF	TGTGCCAGCAGCTCCTTGGGGCAGGGTCGCGAGCAGTACTTC
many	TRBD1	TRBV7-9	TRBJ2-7	CASSLEQGADKQYF	TGTGCCAGCAGCTTAGAACAGGGGGCGGACAAGCAGTACTTC
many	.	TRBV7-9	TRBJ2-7	CASSLDRPTPYSEQYF	TGTGCCAGCAGCTTAGACAGGCCGACCCCATACTCCGAGCAGTACTTC
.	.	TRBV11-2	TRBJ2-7	CASRPAWWGYEQYF	TGTGCCAGCAGACCAGCGTGGTGGGGCTACGAGCAGTACTTC
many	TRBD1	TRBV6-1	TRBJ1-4	CAASRDRVDEKLFF	TGTGCCGCCTCCCGGGACAGGGTGGATGAAAAACTGTTTTTT
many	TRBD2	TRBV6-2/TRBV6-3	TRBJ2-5	CASSYSLGGAAAQGTQYF	TGTGCCAGCAGTTACTCCCTCGGGGGGGCGGCCGCCCAGGGGACCCAGTACTTC
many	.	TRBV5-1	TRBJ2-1	CASSRGGGATYNEQFF	TGCGCCAGCAGCCGGGGTGGGGGGGCAACCTACAATGAGCAGTTCTTC
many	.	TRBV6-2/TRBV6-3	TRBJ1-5	CASKTTGTGQPQHF	TGTGCCAGCAAGACCACCGGGACGGGTCAGCCCCAGCATTTT
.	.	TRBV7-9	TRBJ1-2	CASSHGRAEGYTF	TGTGCCAGCAGCCACGGTAGGGCGGAGGGCTACACCTTC
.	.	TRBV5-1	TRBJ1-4	CASSGYGQLNEKLFF	TGCGCCAGCAGCGGATACGGACAGCTTAATGAAAAACTGTTTTTT
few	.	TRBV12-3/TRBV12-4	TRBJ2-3	CASSRDGTDAQYF	TGTGCCAGCAGTCGAGACGGCACAGATGCGCAGTATTTT
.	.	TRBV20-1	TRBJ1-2	CSARAAMAARGGYTF	TGCAGTGCTAGGGCCGCGATGGCGGCCCGTGGAGGCTACACCTTC
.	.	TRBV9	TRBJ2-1	CASSVEGEGEQFF	TGTGCCAGCAGCGTAGAGGGTGAGGGGGAGCAGTTCTTC
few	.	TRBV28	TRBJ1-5	CASSLLTGDQPQHF	TGTGCCAGCAGTTTATTGACGGGGGATCAGCCCCAGCATTTT
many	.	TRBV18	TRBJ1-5	CASSPGVTQPQHF	TGTGCCAGCTCACCAGGAGTCACTCAGCCCCAGCATTTT
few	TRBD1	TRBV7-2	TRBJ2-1	CTSTGRTGEETQFF	TGTACCAGCACCGGAAGGACAGGGGAAGAGACCCAGTTCTTC
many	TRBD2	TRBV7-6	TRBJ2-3	CASSSALAGSNTDTQYF	TGTGCCAGCAGCTCCGCACTAGCGGGCTCTAACACAGATACGCAGTATTTT
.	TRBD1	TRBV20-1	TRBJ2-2	CSARWAPPGTGSTGELFF	TGCAGTGCTAGATGGGCCCCCCCCGGGACAGGGTCCACCGGGGAGCTGTTTTTT
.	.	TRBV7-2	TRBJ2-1	CASSLTPAARSYNEQFF	TGTGCCAGCAGCCTAACTCCGGCAGCACGTTCCTACAATGAGCAGTTCTTC
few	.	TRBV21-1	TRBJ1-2	CANREANYGYTF	TGTGCCAACCGGGAAGCTAACTATGGCTACACCTTC
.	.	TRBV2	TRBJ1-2	CASSADDYGYTF	TGTGCCAGCAGTGCAGATGACTATGGCTACACCTTC
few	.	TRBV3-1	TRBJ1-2	CASSQGSGASTYGYTF	TGTGCCAGCAGCCAGGGATCGGGGGCTAGCACCTATGGCTACACCTTC
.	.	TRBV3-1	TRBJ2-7	CASSHSRRGQDEQYF	TGTGCCAGCAGCCATTCGCGGAGGGGCCAGGACGAGCAGTACTTC
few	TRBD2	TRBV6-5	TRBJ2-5	CASSYSSQRGYNEQYF	TGTGCCAGCAGTTACTCGAGCCAGCGGGGGTACAATGAGCAGTACTTC